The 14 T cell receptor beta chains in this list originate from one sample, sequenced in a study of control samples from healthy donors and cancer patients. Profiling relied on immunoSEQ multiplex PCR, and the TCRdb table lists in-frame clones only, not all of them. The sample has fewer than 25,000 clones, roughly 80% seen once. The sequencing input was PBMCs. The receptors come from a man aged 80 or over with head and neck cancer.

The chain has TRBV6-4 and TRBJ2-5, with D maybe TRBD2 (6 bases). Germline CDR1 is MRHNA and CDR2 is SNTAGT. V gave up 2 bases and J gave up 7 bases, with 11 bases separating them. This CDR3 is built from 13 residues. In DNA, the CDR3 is TGTGCCAGCAGTGACGGGACTCTGGGGACCCAGTACTTC. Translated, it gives CASSDGTLGTQYF.

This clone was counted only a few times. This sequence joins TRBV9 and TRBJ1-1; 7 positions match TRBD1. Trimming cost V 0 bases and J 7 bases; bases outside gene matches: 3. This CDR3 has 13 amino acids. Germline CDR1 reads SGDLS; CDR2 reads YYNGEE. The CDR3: CASSVEGAVEAFF. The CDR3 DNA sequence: TGTGCCAGCAGCGTAGAGGGGGCAGTTGAAGCTTTCTTT.

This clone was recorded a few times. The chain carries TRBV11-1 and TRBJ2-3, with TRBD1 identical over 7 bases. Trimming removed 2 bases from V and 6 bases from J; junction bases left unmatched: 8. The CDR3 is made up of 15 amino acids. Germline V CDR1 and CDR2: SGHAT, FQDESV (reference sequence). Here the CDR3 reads CASSLRTGLLDTQYF. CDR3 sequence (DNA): TGTGCCAGCAGCTTAAGGACAGGACTTTTGGATACGCAGTATTTT.

As DNA, the CDR3 is TGTGCCAGCAACGGGGGGAGCAATCAGCCCCAGCATTTT. Translating it yields CASNGGSNQPQHF. The chain couples TRBV2 to TRBJ1-5; maybe TRBD1 (5 bases). Germline V gene lookup returns CDR1 SNHLY and CDR2 FYNNEI. CDR3 length equals 13 residues. The V gene lost 7 bases and the J gene lost 1 base, with 8 bases spanning the gap.

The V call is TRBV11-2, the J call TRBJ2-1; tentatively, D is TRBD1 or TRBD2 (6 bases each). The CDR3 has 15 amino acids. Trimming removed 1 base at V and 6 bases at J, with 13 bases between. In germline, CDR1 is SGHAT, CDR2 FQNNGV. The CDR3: CASSLALGGGNEQFF. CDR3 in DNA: TGTGCCAGCAGCTTAGCCCTCGGAGGGGGCAATGAGCAGTTCTTC.

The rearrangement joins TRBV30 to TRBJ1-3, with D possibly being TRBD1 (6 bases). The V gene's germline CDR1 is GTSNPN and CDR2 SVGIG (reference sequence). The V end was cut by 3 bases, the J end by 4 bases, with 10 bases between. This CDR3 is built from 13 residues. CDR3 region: CAWRTGNGNTIYF. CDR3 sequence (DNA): TGTGCCTGGAGAACAGGGAACGGAAACACCATATATTTT.

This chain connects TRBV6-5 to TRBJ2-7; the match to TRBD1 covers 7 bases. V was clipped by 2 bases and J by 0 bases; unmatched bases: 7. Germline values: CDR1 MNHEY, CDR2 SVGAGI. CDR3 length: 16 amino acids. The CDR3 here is CASSYAGQVSSYEQYF. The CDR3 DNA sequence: TGTGCCAGCAGTTACGCCGGACAGGTGAGCTCCTACGAGCAGTACTTC.

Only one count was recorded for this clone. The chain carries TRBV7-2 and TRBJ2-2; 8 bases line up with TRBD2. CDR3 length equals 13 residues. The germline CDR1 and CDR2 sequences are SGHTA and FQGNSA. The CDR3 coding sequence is TGTGGAGGAGCGGGGGCGAACACCGGGGAGCTGTTTTTT. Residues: CGGAGANTGELFF. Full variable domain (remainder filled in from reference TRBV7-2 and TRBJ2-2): GAGVSQSPSNKVTEKGKDVELRCDPISGHTALYWYRQSLGQGLEFLIYFQGNSAPDKSGLPSDRFSAERTGGSVSTLTIQRTQQEDSAVYLCGGAGANTGELFFGEGSRLTVL.

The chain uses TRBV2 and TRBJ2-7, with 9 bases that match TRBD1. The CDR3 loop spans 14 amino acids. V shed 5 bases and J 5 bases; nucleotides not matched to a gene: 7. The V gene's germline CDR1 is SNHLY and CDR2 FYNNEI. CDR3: CASSPRDRVNEQYF. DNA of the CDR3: TGTGCCAGCAGTCCCCGGGACAGGGTCAACGAGCAGTACTTC.

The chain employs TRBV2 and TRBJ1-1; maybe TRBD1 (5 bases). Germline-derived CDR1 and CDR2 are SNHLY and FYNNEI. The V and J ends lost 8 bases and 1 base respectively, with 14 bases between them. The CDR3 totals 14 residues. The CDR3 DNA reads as TGTGCCAGCGGGGGATTACTAGGGAACACTGAAGCTTTCTTT. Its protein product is CASGGLLGNTEAFF. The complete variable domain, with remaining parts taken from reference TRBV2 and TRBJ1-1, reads EPEVTQTPSHQVTQMGQEVILRCVPISNHLYFYWYRQILGQKVEFLVSFYNNEISEKSEIFDDQFSVERPDGSNFTLKIRSTKLEDSAMYFCASGGLLGNTEAFFGQGTRLTVV.

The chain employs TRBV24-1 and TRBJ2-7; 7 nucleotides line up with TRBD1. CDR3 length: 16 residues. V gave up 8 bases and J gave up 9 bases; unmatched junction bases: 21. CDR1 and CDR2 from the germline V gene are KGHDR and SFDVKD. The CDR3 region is CATTSKGAGPLGGQYF. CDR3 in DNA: TGTGCCACCACCTCCAAGGGGGCAGGGCCGCTTGGCGGGCAGTACTTC.

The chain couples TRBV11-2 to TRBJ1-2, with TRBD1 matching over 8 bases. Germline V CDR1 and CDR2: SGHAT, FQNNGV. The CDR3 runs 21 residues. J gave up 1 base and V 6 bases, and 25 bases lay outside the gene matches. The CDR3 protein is CASSYDQQGQAYLLNNYGYTF. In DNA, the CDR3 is TGTGCCAGCAGTTATGATCAGCAGGGACAGGCCTATTTACTTAATAACTATGGCTACACCTTC.

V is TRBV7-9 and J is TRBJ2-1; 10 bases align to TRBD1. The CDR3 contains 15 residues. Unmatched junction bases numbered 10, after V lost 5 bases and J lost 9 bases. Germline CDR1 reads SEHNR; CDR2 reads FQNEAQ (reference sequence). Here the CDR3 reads CASSAGGTGVGEQFF. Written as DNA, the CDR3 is TGTGCCAGCAGCGCCGGAGGGACAGGGGTCGGTGAGCAGTTCTTC.

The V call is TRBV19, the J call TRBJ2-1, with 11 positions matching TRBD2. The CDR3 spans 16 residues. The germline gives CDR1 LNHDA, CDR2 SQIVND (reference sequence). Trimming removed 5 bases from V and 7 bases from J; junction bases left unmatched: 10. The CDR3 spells CASSSIAGGYWNEQFF. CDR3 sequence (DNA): TGTGCCAGTAGTTCCATAGCGGGAGGGTATTGGAATGAGCAGTTCTTC.